Below, 6 T cell receptor beta chains from the same sample are listed, as sequenced in a study of cytomegalovirus exposure and HLA in healthy donors. The data were produced by immunoSEQ multiplex PCR, yet TCRdb's version contains in-frame clones alone and is incomplete. The sample contains roughly 350,000 clones, approximately 90% of which appear only once. Material for sequencing was PBMCs. These receptors were taken from a woman aged 18-35 years in good health and CMV-seronegative.

With respect to this clone: Other nucleotide sequences in the sample specify the same CDR3. The chain uses TRBV9 and TRBJ2-5; the match to TRBD1 covers 7 bases. Germline assignment: CDR1 SGDLS and CDR2 YYNGEE. The CDR3 is made up of 14 amino acids. V shed 2 bases, J shed 2 bases, and the junction held 3 bases outside the gene matches. The CDR3 is CASSVGTAQETQYF. For the CDR3, the DNA is TGTGCCAGCAGCGTCGGGACAGCACAAGAGACCCAGTACTTC.

The V call is TRBV29-1, the J call TRBJ2-7; TRBD1 aligns across 8 bases. Per the germline V gene, CDR1 is SQVTM and CDR2 is ANQGSEA. CDR3 size: 13 residues. The V and J ends lost 7 bases and 3 bases, in that order; junction bases with no gene match: 8. The CDR3 DNA reads as TGCAGCGCCCAAACCGGACAGGGCTACGAGCAGTACTTC. This translates into CSAQTGQGYEQYF.

This clone was seen a few times. The chain uses TRBV5-5 and TRBJ1-1; weak D call: TRBD1 (5 bases). Trimming stripped 5 bases from V and 4 bases from J, with 12 bases between. This CDR3 comprises 13 residues. Germline CDR1 and CDR2: SGHKS and YYEKEE (reference sequence). The CDR3 DNA follows: TGTGCCAGCAGAACAGGCTACGGCACTGAAGCTTTCTTT. Its translation: CASRTGYGTEAFF.

This clone is a singleton in its sample. The rearrangement uses TRBV4-1 and TRBJ1-2; 8 bases map to TRBD1. This CDR3 has 15 residues. Germline CDR1 MGHRA, CDR2 YSYEKL. V gave up 4 bases and J gave up 4 bases; unmatched junction bases: 8. CDR3 in DNA: TGCGCCAGCAGCCCTACCGGGACAGGACCCTATGGCTACACCTTC. It specifies CASSPTGTGPYGYTF.

The count of this clone is one. The chain recombines TRBV28 with TRBJ1-4; D uncertain. Trimming stripped 3 bases from V and 8 bases from J, with 16 bases between. CDR3 length: 15 residues. Germline loops: CDR1 MDHEN, CDR2 SYDVKM. The DNA of the CDR3 is TGTGCCAGCAGTTTGTACGGCACCCGGAGCGAAAAACTGTTTTTT. Translated, it gives CASSLYGTRSEKLFF.

This chain connects TRBV28 to TRBJ2-7; 11 bases match TRBD2. Trimming cost V 4 bases and J 5 bases; bases outside gene matches: 7. CDR1 is MDHEN, CDR2 SYDVKM, per germline. CDR3 length: 15 amino acids. CDR3 sequence (DNA): TGTGCCAGCAGTTCCTCACTAGCGGGAGTGGACGAGCAGTACTTC. Translating it yields CASSSSLAGVDEQYF.